One T cell receptor (beta chain) is described in this entry. The data derive from a study of blood T cell repertoires in COVID-19. In the study overall: The samples span acute and convalescent COVID-19 from the United States, Italy and Spain. Sources were T cells, B-cell-depleted T cells, or PBMCs; the material itself was cDNA or gDNA.

Sequencing was performed with immunoSEQ multiplex PCR; in TCRdb, only in-frame clones are kept and a portion is missing. The sample lists 55,000 to 65,000 clones; 65% to 85% were seen once. The receptor's source is a man aged 55-75 years with acute or convalescent COVID-19. Sample: peripheral blood.

CDR3: CASSMIGAEPAGYTF. The CDR3 region has the DNA TGTGCCAGTAGTATGATAGGGGCAGAGCCTGCTGGCTACACCTTC. The genes are TRBV19 and TRBJ1-2, with a possible D match to TRBD1 (5 bases). Germline V gene data show CDR1 as LNHDA and CDR2 as SQIVND (reference sequence). The CDR3 spans 15 residues. V dropped 3 bases and J dropped 7 bases, with 18 bases sitting between them.